This is a list of T cell receptor beta chains from one sample in a study of OX40 agonist ivuxolimab in advanced cancers. The table came from immunoSEQ multiplex PCR; TCRdb's copy has only in-frame clones and leaves some out. The sample includes over 85,000 clones, 84% of them seen just once. Sequenced here: CD4+ or CD8+ T cells sorted from blood, sampled in a trial of the OX40 agonist ivuxolimab. The receptors stem from an adult with an advanced solid tumor such as melanoma, head and neck, liver or kidney cancer. Both conserved end residues are part of each CDR3. The order of the fields is clone size, V gene, D gene, J gene, CDR3 DNA, CDR3 protein. The D gene is left open where the match is weak. Clone size is shown for a subset of rows, as once, few, many or a class of expanded clone.

size: NA
V: TRBV5-1
D: NA
J: TRBJ2-3
DNA: TGCGCCAGCGCCCGGGGGTCCCCCCGGATAGATACGCAGTATTTT
CDR3: CASARGSPRIDTQYF

size: NA
V: TRBV9
D: NA
J: TRBJ1-3
DNA: TGTGCCAGCAGCCCCCCCTCTGGAAACACCATATATTTT
CDR3: CASSPPSGNTIYF

size: NA
V: TRBV4-2
D: TRBD1
J: TRBJ2-7
DNA: TGTGCCAGCAGCCCGAGCGAAGGACAGGGGGCGCGAAGCGAGCAGTACTTC
CDR3: CASSPSEGQGARSEQYF

size: NA
V: TRBV10-3
D: NA
J: TRBJ1-2
DNA: TGTGCCATCAGTGAGTCGAGGCAGGATAACTATGGCTACACCTTC
CDR3: CAISESRQDNYGYTF

size: NA
V: TRBV6-4
D: TRBD1
J: TRBJ2-2
DNA: TGTGCCAGCAGACGAGGGACAGGGGGGAACACCGGGGAGCTGTTTTTT
CDR3: CASRRGTGGNTGELFF

size: NA
V: TRBV7-9
D: TRBD2
J: TRBJ2-5
DNA: TGTGCCAGCAGCTTAGGACTAGCGGGGGGGCAAGAGACCCAGTACTTC
CDR3: CASSLGLAGGQETQYF

size: NA
V: TRBV5-3
D: NA
J: TRBJ1-1
DNA: TGTGCCAGACCCCGGGGAGCTCACACTGAAGCTTTCTTT
CDR3: CARPRGAHTEAFF

size: NA
V: TRBV5-6
D: TRBD1
J: TRBJ1-1
DNA: TGTGCCAGCAGCTTCAAGACAGGGGCGCGCACTGAAGCTTTCTTT
CDR3: CASSFKTGARTEAFF

size: NA
V: TRBV19
D: TRBD2
J: TRBJ2-3
DNA: TGTGCCAGTAAATCCAGCGGGGATTCTCTCACAGATACGCAGTATTTT
CDR3: CASKSSGDSLTDTQYF

size: few
V: TRBV4-2
D: TRBD2
J: TRBJ2-3
DNA: TGTGCCAGCAGCCAACGGACTAGCGGGGGCCTTAGCACAGATACGCAGTATTTT
CDR3: CASSQRTSGGLSTDTQYF

size: once
V: TRBV10-3
D: NA
J: TRBJ1-5
DNA: TGTGCCACATATGACAGGCCCGAAAATCAGCCCCAGCATTTT
CDR3: CATYDRPENQPQHF

size: few
V: TRBV27
D: TRBD2
J: TRBJ2-2
DNA: TGTGCCAGCAGAAGCGGGGGTCACACCGGGGAGCTGTTTTTT
CDR3: CASRSGGHTGELFF

size: NA
V: TRBV9
D: TRBD1
J: TRBJ1-2
DNA: TGTGCCAGCAGCGCGGGACAGGGGGCATTGGGTGGCTACACCTTC
CDR3: CASSAGQGALGGYTF

size: NA
V: TRBV9
D: TRBD2
J: TRBJ2-3
DNA: TGTGCCAGCAGCGCTCGATGGGGGGAGGGAGATACGCAGTATTTT
CDR3: CASSARWGEGDTQYF

size: NA
V: TRBV4-1
D: TRBD1
J: TRBJ2-4
DNA: TGCGCCAGCAGCCGATCTCCGGGACAGTTAGCCAAAAACATTCAGTACTTC
CDR3: CASSRSPGQLAKNIQYF

size: once
V: TRBV5-1
D: TRBD2
J: TRBJ2-3
DNA: TGCGCCAGCAGCTTGGAGTCAGCGGGGGGCACAGATACGCAGTATTTT
CDR3: CASSLESAGGTDTQYF

size: NA
V: TRBV7-8
D: TRBD1
J: TRBJ1-3
DNA: TGTGCCAGCAGCTTAGACAGGGGGCGGTCTGGAAACACCATATATTTT
CDR3: CASSLDRGRSGNTIYF

size: NA
V: TRBV7-2
D: NA
J: TRBJ1-1
DNA: TGTGCCAGCAGCTTCAGTACCGTCGCTGAAGCTTTCTTT
CDR3: CASSFSTVAEAFF

size: NA
V: TRBV4-1
D: NA
J: TRBJ2-7
DNA: TGCGCCAGCAGCCAAGGCCACGGGAGCTCCTACGAGCAGTACTTC
CDR3: CASSQGHGSSYEQYF

size: NA
V: TRBV5-1
D: NA
J: TRBJ1-5
DNA: TGCGCCAGCAGCTTGGACAGCAATCAGCCCCAGCATTTT
CDR3: CASSLDSNQPQHF

size: NA
V: TRBV27
D: NA
J: TRBJ2-2
DNA: TGTGCCAGCTCTTTCAGAGGCTTGAACACCGGGGAGCTGTTTTTT
CDR3: CASSFRGLNTGELFF

size: NA
V: TRBV4-3
D: NA
J: TRBJ2-1
DNA: TGCGCCAGCAGCCAAGAAGGGGGTAATGAGCAGTTCTTC
CDR3: CASSQEGGNEQFF

size: NA
V: TRBV28
D: TRBD1
J: TRBJ1-5
DNA: TGTGCCAGCAGTTTAGAGCAGGGGGTAGGACAGCCCCAGCATTTT
CDR3: CASSLEQGVGQPQHF

size: NA
V: TRBV11-2
D: NA
J: TRBJ2-1
DNA: TGTGCCAGCAGCCCTGGGGTTGAGCAGTTCTTC
CDR3: CASSPGVEQFF